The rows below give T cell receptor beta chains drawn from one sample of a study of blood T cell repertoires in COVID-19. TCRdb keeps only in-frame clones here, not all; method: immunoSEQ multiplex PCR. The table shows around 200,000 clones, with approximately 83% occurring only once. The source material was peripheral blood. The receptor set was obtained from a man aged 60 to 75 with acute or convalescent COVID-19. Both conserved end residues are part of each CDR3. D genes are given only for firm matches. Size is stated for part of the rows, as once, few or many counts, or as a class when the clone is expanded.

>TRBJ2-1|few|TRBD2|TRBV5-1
TGCGCCAGCAGCCGGACTAGCGGGAGTTTTAGGGATGAGCAGTTCTTC
CASSRTSGSFRDEQFF
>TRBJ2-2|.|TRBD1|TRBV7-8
TGTGCCAGCAGCTTCGGACAGGGAAGGAACACCGGGGAGCTGTTTTTT
CASSFGQGRNTGELFF
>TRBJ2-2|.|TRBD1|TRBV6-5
TGTGCCAGCAGAAAGGACAGGGCGAACACCGGGGAGCTGTTTTTT
CASRKDRANTGELFF
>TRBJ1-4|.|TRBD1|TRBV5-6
TGTGCCAGCAGCTCGACAGGGCTCGGAGAAAAACTGTTTTTT
CASSSTGLGEKLFF
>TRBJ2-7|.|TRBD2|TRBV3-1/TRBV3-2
TGTGCCAGCAGCCAGGAGAGCGGGAGCTGGCAGTACTTC
CASSQESGSWQYF
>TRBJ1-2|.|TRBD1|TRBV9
TGTGCCAGCAGCGTAGGGGGACAGGGGACCTATGGCTACACCTTC
CASSVGGQGTYGYTF
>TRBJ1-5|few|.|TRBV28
TGTGCCAGCAGTTTATCTACAGGGTTAAGGATAAATCAGCCCCAGCATTTT
CASSLSTGLRINQPQHF
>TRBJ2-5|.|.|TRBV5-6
TGTGCCAGCAGCAGAATCCCGGGAACCCAAGAGACCCAGTACTTC
CASSRIPGTQETQYF
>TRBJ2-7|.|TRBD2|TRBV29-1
TGCAGCGTTCTCCTAGCGGGAGAAGTTAGGGAGCAGTACTTC
CSVLLAGEVREQYF
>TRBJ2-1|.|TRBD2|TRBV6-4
TGTGCCAGCAGTGCCGGGACTAGCGGATCCTACAATGAGCAGTTCTTC
CASSAGTSGSYNEQFF
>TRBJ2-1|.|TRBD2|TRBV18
TGTGCCAGCTCACAGACTAGCGGGAGGGCCAGGGAGCAGTTCTTC
CASSQTSGRAREQFF
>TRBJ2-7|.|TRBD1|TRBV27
TGTGCCAGCAGTCCCATAACGGGACAGGGAAGCACTAAGCAGTACTTC
CASSPITGQGSTKQYF
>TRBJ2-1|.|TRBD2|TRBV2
TGTGCCAGCAGGACTAGCGCCAATGAGCAGTTCTTC
CASRTSANEQFF
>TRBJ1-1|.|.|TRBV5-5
TGTGCCAGCAGCTCCCTCGTGCTAGGTACTGAAGCTTTCTTT
CASSSLVLGTEAFF
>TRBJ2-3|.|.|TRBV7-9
TGTGCCAGCAGCTTACCGAGGTGGCCCTTTTGGAAGTATTTT
CASSLPRWPFWKYF